The next 9 T cell receptor beta chains were all read from a single sample in a study of OX40 agonist ivuxolimab in advanced cancers. Profiling relied on immunoSEQ multiplex PCR, and the TCRdb table lists in-frame clones only, not all of them. This table holds approximately 90,000 clones, about 88% found once. Sequencing was performed on CD4+ or CD8+ T cells sorted from blood, taken in a trial of the OX40 agonist ivuxolimab. These TCRs come from an adult with an advanced solid tumor such as melanoma, head and neck, liver or kidney cancer.

Notes on this clone: A read error may produce the germline difference seen at one junction end. The chain couples TRBV7-7 to TRBJ1-1; unclear D gene. Germline assignment: CDR1 SSHAT and CDR2 FNYEAQ (reference sequence). The CDR3 runs 14 residues. The CDR3 loop is CASSPHTEGAEAFF. The CDR3 DNA reads as TGTGCTAGCAGCCCCCATACGGAGGGCGCTGAAGCTTTCTTT. The complete variable domain, with remaining parts taken from reference TRBV7-7 and TRBJ1-1, reads GAGVSQSPRYKVTKRGQDVTLRCDPISSHATLYWYQQALGQGPEFLTYFNYEAQPDKSGLPSDRFSAERPEGSISTLTIQRTEQRDSAMYRCASSPHTEGAEAFFGQGTRLTVV.

The rearrangement uses TRBV28 and TRBJ2-7, with TRBD2 matching over 7 bases. V lost 4 bases, J lost 4 bases, and 4 bases stayed unmatched. CDR1 and CDR2 (germline): MDHEN, SYDVKM. There are 13 residues in the CDR3. The CDR3 sequence: CASSSSGPYEQYF. The CDR3 coding sequence is TGTGCCAGCAGTTCTAGCGGCCCTTACGAGCAGTACTTC.

The J gene is TRBJ2-2, the V gene TRBV28, with 7 bases fitting TRBD2. V gave up 4 bases and J gave up 4 bases; unmatched junction bases: 3. The length of the CDR3 is 14 residues. In germline, CDR1 is MDHEN, CDR2 SYDVKM. The DNA of the CDR3 is TGTGCCAGCAGTTGGGGGGGAAGCACCGGGGAGCTGTTTTTT. Translation: CASSWGGSTGELFF.

This clone has a single count. The rearrangement uses TRBV28 and TRBJ2-1; 9 positions match TRBD2. V lost 6 bases and J lost 10; bases outside the gene matches: 19. CDR1 and CDR2 from the germline V gene are MDHEN and SYDVKM. The CDR3 sequence is 17 residues long. The CDR3 DNA reads TGTGCCAGCAGCCACGATGGTAGCGGGAGTGGGGAGGGGGAGCAGTTCTTC. Encoded protein: CASSHDGSGSGEGEQFF.

This chain connects TRBV19 to TRBJ2-5; D possibly corresponds to TRBD1 (5 bases). Looked up from germline, CDR1 is LNHDA and CDR2 is SQIVND (reference sequence). Between the trimmed V and J ends, which lost 10 bases and 5 bases, there was a span of 17 bases. CDR3 length: 13 amino acids. CDR3 amino acids: CATLSPGQETQYF. The CDR3 DNA follows: TGTGCCACCCTAAGCCCAGGGCAGGAGACCCAGTACTTC.

V usage is TRBV5-1 and J usage is TRBJ1-1; 7 bases fit TRBD1. From germline, CDR1 is SGHRS and CDR2 YFSETQ. V was clipped by 5 bases and J by 3 bases; unmatched bases: 7. The CDR3 contains 14 residues. DNA of the CDR3: TGCGCCAGCAGGATGACAGGGAGCGACACTGAAGCTTTCTTT. Residues: CASRMTGSDTEAFF.

This rearrangement joins TRBV7-2 to TRBJ2-3, with TRBD2 as a possible D gene (5 bases). In germline, CDR1 is SGHTA, CDR2 FQGNSA. The ends were cut back, 5 bases at V and 0 bases at J, with 9 bases in the middle. CDR3 length equals 14 residues. The CDR3 loop reads CASSPSGSTDTQYF. In DNA, the CDR3 is TGTGCCAGCAGCCCCTCGGGGAGCACAGATACGCAGTATTTT.

The V and J genes are TRBV30 and TRBJ1-2; no clear D. The V end was cut by 1 base, the J end by 8 bases, with 23 bases between. CDR1 and CDR2 from the germline V gene are GTSNPN and SVGIG (reference sequence). This CDR3 region has 16 residues. In DNA form, the CDR3 reads TGTGCCTGGAGTGCCTTCTTACGGGCCGGAAGTCAAGGCTACACCTTC. Amino acid sequence: CAWSAFLRAGSQGYTF.

The chain is built from TRBV5-1 and TRBJ2-5, with D unclear. Trimming removed 2 bases from V and 0 bases from J, with 8 bases in between. Germline CDR1 and CDR2: SGHRS and YFSETQ. This CDR3 is 14 amino acids long. The CDR3 reads CASSFTVNQETQYF. DNA of the CDR3: TGCGCCAGCAGCTTTACAGTGAACCAAGAGACCCAGTACTTC.